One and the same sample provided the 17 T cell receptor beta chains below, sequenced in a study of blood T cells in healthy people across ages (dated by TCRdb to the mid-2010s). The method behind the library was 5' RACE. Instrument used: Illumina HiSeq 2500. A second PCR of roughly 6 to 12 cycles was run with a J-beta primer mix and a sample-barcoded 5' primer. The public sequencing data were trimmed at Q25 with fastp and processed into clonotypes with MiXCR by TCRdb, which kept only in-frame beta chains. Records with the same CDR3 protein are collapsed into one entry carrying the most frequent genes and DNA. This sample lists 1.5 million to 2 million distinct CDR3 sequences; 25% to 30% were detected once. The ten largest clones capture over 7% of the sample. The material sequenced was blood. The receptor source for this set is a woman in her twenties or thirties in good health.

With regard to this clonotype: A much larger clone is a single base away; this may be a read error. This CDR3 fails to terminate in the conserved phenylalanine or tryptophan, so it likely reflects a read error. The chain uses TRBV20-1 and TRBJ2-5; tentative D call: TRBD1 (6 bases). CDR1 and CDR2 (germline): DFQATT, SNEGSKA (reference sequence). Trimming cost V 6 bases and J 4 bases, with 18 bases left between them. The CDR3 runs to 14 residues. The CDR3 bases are TGCAGTGCCAGAACACAGGGTATCTCAGAGACCCAGTACTTA. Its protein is CSARTQGISETQYL.

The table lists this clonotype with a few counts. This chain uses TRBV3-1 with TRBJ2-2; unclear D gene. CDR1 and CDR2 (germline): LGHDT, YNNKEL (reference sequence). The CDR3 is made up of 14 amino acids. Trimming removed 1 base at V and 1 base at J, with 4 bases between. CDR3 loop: CASSQGQNTGELFF. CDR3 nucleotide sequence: TGTGCCAGCAGCCAAGGACAGAACACCGGGGAGCTGTTTTTT.

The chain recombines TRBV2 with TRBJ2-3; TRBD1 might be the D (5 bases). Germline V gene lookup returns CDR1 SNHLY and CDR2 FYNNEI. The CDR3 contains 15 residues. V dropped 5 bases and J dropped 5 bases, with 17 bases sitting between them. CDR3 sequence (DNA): TGTGCCAGCAGTCGGCAGGGCCTACATCGAGATACGCAGTATTTT. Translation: CASSRQGLHRDTQYF.

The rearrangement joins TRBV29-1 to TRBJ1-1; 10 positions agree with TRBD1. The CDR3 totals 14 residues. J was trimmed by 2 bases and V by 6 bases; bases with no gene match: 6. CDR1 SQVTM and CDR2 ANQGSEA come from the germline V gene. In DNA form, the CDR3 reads TGCAGCGTGCGGGACAGGGGATTCAACACTGAAGCTTTCTTT. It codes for CSVRDRGFNTEAFF.

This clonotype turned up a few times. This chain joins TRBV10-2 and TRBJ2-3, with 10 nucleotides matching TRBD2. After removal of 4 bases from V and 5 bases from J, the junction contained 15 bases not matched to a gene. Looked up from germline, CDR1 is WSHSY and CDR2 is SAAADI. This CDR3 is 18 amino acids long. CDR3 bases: TGCGCCAGCAGTGGGTCCTCACTAGCGGGAAGGTTAGAAGATACGCAGTATTTT. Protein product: CASSGSSLAGRLEDTQYF.

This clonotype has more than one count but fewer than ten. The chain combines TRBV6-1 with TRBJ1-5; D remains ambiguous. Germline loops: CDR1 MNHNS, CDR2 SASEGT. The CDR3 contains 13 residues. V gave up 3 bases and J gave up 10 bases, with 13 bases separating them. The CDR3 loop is CASSEPETRPQHF. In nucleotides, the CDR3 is TGTGCCAGCAGTGAGCCAGAGACCCGACCCCAGCATTTT.

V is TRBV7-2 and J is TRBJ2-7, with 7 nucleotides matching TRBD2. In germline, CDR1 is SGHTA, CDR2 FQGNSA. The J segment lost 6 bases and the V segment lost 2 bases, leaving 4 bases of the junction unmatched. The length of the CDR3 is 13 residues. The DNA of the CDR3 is TGTGCCAGCAGCTTAACTAGCGTCAGCGAGCAGTACTTC. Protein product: CASSLTSVSEQYF.

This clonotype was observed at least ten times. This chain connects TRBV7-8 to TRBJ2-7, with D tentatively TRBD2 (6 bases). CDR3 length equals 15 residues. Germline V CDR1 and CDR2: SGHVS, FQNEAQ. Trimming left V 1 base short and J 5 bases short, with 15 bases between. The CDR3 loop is CASSLDRVTRNEQYF. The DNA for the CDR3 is TGTGCCAGCAGCTTAGATAGGGTGACTAGGAACGAGCAGTACTTC.

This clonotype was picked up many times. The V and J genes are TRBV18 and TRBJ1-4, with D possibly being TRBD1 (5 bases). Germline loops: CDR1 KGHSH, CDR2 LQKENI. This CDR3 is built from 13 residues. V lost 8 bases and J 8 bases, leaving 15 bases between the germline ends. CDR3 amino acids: CASAGTTGEKLFF. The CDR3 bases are TGTGCCAGCGCCGGGACGACCGGCGAAAAACTGTTTTTT.

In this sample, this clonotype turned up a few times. Here the CDR3 DNA reads TGTGCCAGCAGCGGCGGACAGGGGGCGTCAGATACGCAGTATTTT. Translated, it gives CASSGGQGASDTQYF. V gene TRBV2 combines with J gene TRBJ2-3, with 11 bases matching TRBD1. The CDR3 is 15 amino acids. Losses at the gene ends were 6 bases for V and 4 bases for J; bases not matched to a gene: 6. Germline V lookup: CDR1 SNHLY, CDR2 FYNNEI.

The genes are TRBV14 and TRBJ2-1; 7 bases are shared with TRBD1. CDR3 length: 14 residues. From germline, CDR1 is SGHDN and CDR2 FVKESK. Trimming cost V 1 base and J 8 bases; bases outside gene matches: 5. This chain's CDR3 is CASSQGDSNDEQFF. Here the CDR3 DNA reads TGTGCCAGCAGCCAAGGGGACAGCAACGATGAGCAGTTCTTC. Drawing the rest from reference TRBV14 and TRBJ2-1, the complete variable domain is EAGVTQFPSHSVIEKGQTVTLRCDPISGHDNLYWYRRVMGKEIKFLLHFVKESKQDESGMPNNRFLAERTGGTYSTLKVQPAELEDSGVYFCASSQGDSNDEQFFGPGTRLTVL.

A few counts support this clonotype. As DNA, the CDR3 is TGTGCCAGCAGTTACTCGAAGCGAGGGGGCACAGATACGCAGTATTTT. Amino acid sequence: CASSYSKRGGTDTQYF. This chain uses TRBV6-5 with TRBJ2-3; D may match TRBD1 or TRBD2 (5 bases each). V was shortened by 0 bases and J by 1 base, with 11 bases between the two germline ends. This CDR3 contains 16 residues. In germline, CDR1 is MNHEY, CDR2 SVGAGI.

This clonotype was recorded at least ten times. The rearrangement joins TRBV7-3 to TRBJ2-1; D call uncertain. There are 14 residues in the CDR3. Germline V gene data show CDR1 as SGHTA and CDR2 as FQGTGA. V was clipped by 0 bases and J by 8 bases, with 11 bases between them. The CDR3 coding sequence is TGTGCCAGCAGCTTAACATCGGGCGGCGATGAGCAGTTCTTC. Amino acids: CASSLTSGGDEQFF. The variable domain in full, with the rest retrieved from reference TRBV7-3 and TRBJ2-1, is GAGVSQTPSNKVTEKGKYVELRCDPISGHTALYWYRQSLGQGPEFLIYFQGTGAADDSGLPNDRFFAVRPEGSVSTLKIQRTERGDSAVYLCASSLTSGGDEQFFGPGTRLTVL.

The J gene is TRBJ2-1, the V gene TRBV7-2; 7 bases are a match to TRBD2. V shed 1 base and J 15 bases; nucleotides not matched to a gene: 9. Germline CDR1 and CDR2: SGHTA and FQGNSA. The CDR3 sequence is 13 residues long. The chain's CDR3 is CASSLGSGDRGFF. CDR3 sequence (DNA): TGTGCCAGCAGCTTAGGGAGCGGGGATAGGGGGTTCTTC.

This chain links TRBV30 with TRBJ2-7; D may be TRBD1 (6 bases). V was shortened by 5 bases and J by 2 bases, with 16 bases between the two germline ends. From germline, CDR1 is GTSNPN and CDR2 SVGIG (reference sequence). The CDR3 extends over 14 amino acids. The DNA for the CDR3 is TGTGCCTGGGATACCAGACAGGTTCCCTACGAGCAGTACTTC. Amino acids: CAWDTRQVPYEQYF.

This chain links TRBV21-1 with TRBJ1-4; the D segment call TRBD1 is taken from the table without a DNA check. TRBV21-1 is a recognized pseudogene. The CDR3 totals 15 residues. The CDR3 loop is CASSRYREGGEKLFF. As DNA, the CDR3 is TGTGCCAGCAGCAGATACAGGGAAGGAGGCGAAAAACTGTTTTTT.

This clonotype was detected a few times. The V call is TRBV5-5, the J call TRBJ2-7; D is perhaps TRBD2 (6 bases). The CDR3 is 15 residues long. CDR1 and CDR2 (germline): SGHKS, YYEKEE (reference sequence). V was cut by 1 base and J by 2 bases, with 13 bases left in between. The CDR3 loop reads CASSLTPRGTYEQYF. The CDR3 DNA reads TGTGCCAGCAGCTTGACCCCCCGGGGGACCTACGAGCAGTACTTC.